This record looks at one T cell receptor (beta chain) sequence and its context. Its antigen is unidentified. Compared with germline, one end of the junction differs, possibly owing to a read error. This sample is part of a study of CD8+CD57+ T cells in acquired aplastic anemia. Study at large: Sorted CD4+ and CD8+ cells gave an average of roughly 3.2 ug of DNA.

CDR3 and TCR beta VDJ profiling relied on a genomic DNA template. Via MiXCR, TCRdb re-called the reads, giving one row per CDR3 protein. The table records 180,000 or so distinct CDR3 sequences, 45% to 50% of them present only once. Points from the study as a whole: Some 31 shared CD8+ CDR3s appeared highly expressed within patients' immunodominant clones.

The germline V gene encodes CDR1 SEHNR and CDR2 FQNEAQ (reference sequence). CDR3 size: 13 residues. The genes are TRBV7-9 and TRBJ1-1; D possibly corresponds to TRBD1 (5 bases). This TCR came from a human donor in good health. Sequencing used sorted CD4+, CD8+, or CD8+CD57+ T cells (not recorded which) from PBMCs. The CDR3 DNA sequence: TGCGCCAGCAGCTTAGTGCCAGGGACTGAAGCTTTCTTT. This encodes CASSLVPGTEAFF.